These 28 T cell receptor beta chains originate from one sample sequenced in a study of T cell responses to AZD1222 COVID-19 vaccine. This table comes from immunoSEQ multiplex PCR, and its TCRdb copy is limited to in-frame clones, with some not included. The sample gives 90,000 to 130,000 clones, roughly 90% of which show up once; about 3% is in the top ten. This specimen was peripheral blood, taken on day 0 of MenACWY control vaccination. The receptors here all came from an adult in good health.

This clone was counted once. The DNA of the CDR3 is TGTGCCAGCAGCTTATTGGAGGGGGCGGTCTATCAGCCCCAGCATTTT. This gives the protein CASSLLEGAVYQPQHF. The V gene is TRBV7-9, the J gene TRBJ1-5; TRBD1 aligns across 7 bases. The J segment lost 5 bases and the V segment lost 2 bases, leaving 9 bases of the junction unmatched. The CDR3 is 16 amino acids. CDR1 and CDR2 (germline): SEHNR, FQNEAQ (reference sequence).

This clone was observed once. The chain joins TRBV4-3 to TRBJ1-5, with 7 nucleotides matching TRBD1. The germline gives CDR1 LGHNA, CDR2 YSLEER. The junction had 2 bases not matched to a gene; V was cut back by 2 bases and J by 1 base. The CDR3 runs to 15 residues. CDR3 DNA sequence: TGCGCCAGCAGCCAATCGACAGGGAGCAATCAGCCCCAGCATTTT. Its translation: CASSQSTGSNQPQHF.

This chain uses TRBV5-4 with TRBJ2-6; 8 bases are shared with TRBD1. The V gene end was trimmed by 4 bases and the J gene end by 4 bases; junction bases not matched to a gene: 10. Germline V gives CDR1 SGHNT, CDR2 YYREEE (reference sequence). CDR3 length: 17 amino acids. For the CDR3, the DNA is TGTGCCAGCAGCCCGTCCCGGGACAGGACCGGGGCCAACGTCCTGACTTTC. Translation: CASSPSRDRTGANVLTF.

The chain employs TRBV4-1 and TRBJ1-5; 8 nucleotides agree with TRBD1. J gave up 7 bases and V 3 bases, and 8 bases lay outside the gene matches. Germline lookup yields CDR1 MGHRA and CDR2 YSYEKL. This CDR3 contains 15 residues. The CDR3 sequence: CASSQGRGLRQPQHF. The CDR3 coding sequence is TGCGCCAGCAGCCAGGGCAGGGGGCTGAGGCAGCCCCAGCATTTT.

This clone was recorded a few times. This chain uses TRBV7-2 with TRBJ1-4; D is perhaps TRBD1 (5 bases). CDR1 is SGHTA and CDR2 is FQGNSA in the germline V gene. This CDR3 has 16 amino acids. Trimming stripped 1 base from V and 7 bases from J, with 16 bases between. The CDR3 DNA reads TGTGCCAGCAGCTTAGGGGGCGCCGGGGTGGGTGAAAAACTGTTTTTT. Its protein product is CASSLGGAGVGEKLFF.

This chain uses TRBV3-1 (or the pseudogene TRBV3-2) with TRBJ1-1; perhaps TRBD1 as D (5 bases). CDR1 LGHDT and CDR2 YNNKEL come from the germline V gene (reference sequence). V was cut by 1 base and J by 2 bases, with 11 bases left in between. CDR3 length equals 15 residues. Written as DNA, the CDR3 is TGTGCCAGCAGCCAAGTGCCAGGGTTTAACACTGAAGCTTTCTTT. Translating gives CASSQVPGFNTEAFF.

The CDR3 here is CASSQDMDRRNTEAFF. The CDR3 region has the DNA TGTGCCAGCAGCCAAGATATGGACCGAAGGAACACTGAAGCTTTCTTT. The rearrangement joins TRBV4-2 to TRBJ1-1, with D unclear. Germline V gene sequence: CDR1 LGHNA, CDR2 YNFKEQ. The CDR3 runs to 16 residues. With 0 bases removed from V and 1 base from J, the gap between germline ends came to 12 bases.

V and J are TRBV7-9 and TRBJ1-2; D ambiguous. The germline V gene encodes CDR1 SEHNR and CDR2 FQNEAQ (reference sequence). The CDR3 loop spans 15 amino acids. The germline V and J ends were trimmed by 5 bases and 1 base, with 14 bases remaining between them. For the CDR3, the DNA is TGTGCCAGCAGCCCCCGGGATTCTTTTAACTATGGCTACACCTTC. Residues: CASSPRDSFNYGYTF.

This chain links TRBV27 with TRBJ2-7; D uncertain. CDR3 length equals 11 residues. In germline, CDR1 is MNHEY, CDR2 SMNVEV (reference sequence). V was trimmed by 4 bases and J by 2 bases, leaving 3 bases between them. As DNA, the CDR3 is TGTGCCAGCAGTTACGCCTACGAGCAGTACTTC. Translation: CASSYAYEQYF.

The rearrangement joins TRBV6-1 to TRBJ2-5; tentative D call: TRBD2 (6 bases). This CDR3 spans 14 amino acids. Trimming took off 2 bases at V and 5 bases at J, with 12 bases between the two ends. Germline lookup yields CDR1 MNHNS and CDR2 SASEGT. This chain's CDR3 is CASSEWAGRETQYF. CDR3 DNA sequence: TGTGCCAGCAGTGAATGGGCAGGGAGGGAGACCCAGTACTTC.

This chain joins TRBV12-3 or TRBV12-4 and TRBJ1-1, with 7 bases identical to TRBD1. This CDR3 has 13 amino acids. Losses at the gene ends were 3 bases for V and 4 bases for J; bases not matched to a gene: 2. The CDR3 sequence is CASSFSGGTEAFF. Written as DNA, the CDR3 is TGTGCCAGCAGTTTTTCAGGGGGCACTGAAGCTTTCTTT.

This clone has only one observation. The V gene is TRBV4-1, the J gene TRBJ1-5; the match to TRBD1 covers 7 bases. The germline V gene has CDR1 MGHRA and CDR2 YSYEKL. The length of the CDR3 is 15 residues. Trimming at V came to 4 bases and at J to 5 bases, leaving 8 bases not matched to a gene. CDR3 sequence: CASSRDEGADQPQHF. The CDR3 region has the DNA TGCGCCAGCAGCCGAGATGAGGGGGCCGATCAGCCCCAGCATTTT.

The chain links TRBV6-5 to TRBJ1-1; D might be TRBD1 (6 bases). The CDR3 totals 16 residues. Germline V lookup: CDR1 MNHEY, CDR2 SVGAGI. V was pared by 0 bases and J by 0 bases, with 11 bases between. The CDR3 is CASSYSPGQMNTEAFF. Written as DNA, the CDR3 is TGTGCCAGCAGTTACTCGCCCGGACAGATGAACACTGAAGCTTTCTTT.

The CDR3 sequence is CASSGQGSGNTIYF. The DNA of the CDR3 is TGTGCCAGCTCCGGACAGGGATCTGGAAACACCATATATTTT. This sequence joins TRBV2 and TRBJ1-3, with 8 bases fitting TRBD1. Trimming cost V 8 bases and J 1 base; bases outside gene matches: 4. CDR3 length: 14 residues. Germline V lookup: CDR1 SNHLY, CDR2 FYNNEI.

The CDR3 spells CASSFGQGAKLFF. CDR3 bases: TGTGCCAGCAGCTTCGGACAGGGGGCGAAACTGTTTTTT. V gene TRBV7-6 combines with J gene TRBJ1-4; 11 nucleotides line up with TRBD1. Germline V gene data show CDR1 as SGHVS and CDR2 as FNYEAQ. With 3 bases clipped from V and 11 bases from J, the junction kept 2 bases outside the gene matches. CDR3 length: 13 residues. Drawing the rest from reference TRBV7-6 and TRBJ1-4, the complete variable domain is GAGVSQSPRYKVTKRGQDVALRCDPISGHVSLYWYRQALGQGPEFLTYFNYEAQQDKSGLPNDRFSAERPEGSISTLTIQRTEQRDSAMYRCASSFGQGAKLFFGSGTQLSVL.

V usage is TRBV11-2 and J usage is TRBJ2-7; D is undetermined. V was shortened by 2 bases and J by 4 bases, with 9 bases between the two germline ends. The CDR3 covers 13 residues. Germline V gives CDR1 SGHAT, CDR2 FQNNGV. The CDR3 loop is CASSLWASYEQYF. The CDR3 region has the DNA TGTGCCAGCAGCTTATGGGCCAGTTACGAGCAGTACTTC.

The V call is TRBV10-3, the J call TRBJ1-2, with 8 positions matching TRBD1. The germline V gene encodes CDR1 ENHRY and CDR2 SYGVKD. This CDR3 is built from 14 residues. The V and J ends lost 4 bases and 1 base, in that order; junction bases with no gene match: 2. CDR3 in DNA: TGTGCCATCAGTGGGGGACAGGTTAACTATGGCTACACCTTC. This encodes CAISGGQVNYGYTF.

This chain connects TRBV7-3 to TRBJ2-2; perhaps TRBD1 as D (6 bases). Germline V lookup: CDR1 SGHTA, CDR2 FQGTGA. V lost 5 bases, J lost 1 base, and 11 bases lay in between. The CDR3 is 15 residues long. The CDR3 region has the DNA TGTGCCAGCAGCATACAGGGCGAGAACACCGGGGAGCTGTTTTTT. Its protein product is CASSIQGENTGELFF.

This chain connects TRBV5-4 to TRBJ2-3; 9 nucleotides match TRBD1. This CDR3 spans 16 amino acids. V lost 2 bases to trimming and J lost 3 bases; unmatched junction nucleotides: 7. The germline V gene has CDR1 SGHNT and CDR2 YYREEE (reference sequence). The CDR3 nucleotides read TGTGCCAGCAGCTTACAGGGGGCGGTATTGACAGATACGCAGTATTTT. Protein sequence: CASSLQGAVLTDTQYF.

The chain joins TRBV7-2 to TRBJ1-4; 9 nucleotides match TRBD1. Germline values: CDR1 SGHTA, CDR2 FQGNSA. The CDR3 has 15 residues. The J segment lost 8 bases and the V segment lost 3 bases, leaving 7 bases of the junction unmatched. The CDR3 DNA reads TGTGCCAGCAGCTTTACCGGGACAGGGCTGGAAAAACTGTTTTTT. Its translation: CASSFTGTGLEKLFF.

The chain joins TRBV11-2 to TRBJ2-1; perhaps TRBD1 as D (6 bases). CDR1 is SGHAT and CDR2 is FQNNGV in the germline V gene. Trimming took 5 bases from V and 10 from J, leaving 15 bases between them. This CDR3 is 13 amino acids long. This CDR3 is CASSLGQPHEQFF. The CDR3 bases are TGTGCCAGCAGCCTAGGACAGCCTCACGAGCAGTTCTTC.

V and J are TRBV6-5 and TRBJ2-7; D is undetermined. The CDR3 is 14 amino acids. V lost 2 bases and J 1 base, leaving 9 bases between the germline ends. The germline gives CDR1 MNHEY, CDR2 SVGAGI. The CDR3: CASSYGRVSYEQYF. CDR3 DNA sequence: TGTGCCAGCAGTTACGGCAGAGTGTCCTACGAGCAGTACTTC.

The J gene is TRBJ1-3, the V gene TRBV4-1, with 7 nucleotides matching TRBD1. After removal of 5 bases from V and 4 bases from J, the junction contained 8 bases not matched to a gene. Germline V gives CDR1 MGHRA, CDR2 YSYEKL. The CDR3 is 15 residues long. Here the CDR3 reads CASSSPPRGGNTIYF. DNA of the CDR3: TGCGCCAGCAGCAGTCCCCCCAGGGGGGGAAACACCATATATTTT.

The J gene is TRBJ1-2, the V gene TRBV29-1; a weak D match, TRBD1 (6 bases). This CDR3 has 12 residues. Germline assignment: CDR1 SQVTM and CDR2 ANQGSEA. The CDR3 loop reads CTLGDNNYGYTF. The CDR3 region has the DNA TGCACCCTGGGGGACAACAACTATGGCTACACCTTC.

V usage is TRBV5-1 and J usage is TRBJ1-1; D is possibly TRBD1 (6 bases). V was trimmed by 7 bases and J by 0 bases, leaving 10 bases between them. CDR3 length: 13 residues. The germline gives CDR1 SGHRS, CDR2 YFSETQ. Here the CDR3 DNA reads TGCGCCAGCTGTGGGGGCATGAACACTGAAGCTTTCTTT. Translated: CASCGGMNTEAFF.

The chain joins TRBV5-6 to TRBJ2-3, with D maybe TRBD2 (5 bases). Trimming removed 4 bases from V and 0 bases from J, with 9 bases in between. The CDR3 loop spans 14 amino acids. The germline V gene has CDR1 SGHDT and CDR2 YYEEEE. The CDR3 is CASSPDLSTDTQYF. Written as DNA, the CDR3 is TGTGCCAGCAGCCCGGACTTAAGCACAGATACGCAGTATTTT. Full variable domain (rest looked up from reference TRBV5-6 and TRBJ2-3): DAGVTQSPTHLIKTRGQQVTLRCSPKSGHDTVSWYQQALGQGPQFIFQYYEEEERQRGNFPDRFSGHQFPNYSSELNVNALLLGDSALYLCASSPDLSTDTQYFGPGTRLTVL.

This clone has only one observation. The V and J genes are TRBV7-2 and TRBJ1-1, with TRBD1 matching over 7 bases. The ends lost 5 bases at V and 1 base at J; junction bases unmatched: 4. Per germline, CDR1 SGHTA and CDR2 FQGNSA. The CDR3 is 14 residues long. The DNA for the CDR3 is TGTGCCAGCAGCCTGACAGGGAGGAACACTGAAGCTTTCTTT. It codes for CASSLTGRNTEAFF.

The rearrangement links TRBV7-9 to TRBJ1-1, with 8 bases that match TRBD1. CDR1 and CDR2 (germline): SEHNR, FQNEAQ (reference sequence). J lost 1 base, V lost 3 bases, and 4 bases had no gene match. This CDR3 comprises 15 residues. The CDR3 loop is CASSFRDRPNTEAFF. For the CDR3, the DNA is TGTGCCAGCAGCTTCCGGGACAGGCCGAACACTGAAGCTTTCTTT.